A single sample gave rise to the 25 T cell receptor beta chains below, sequenced in a study of a mutant IDH1 vaccine in newly diagnosed glioma. The antigens of these receptors remain unknown. Profiled with immunoSEQ multiplex PCR; TCRdb holds only in-frame clones, not every one. The sample has over 50,000 clones; just under 90% are singletons. Documented time point: week 5, during vaccination. The vaccine gave 300 ug of a 20-mer mutant IDH1 peptide subcutaneously per dose. The starting material was PBMCs, obtained from a glioma patient whose treatment included an IDH1 peptide vaccine. Source of these receptors: a woman in her 40s with glioma.

J is TRBJ2-7 and V is TRBV9, with 12 positions matching TRBD1. Germline V gives CDR1 SGDLS, CDR2 YYNGEE. The J segment lost 4 bases and the V segment lost 3 bases, leaving 5 bases of the junction unmatched. The CDR3 contains 15 residues. The CDR3 sequence: CASSALGQGAYEQYF. The CDR3 nucleotides are TGTGCCAGCAGCGCATTGGGACAGGGGGCTTACGAGCAGTACTTC. Full variable domain (missing parts from reference TRBV9 and TRBJ2-7): DSGVTQTPKHLITATGQRVTLRCSPRSGDLSVYWYQQSLDQGLQFLIQYYNGEERAKGNILERFSAQQFPDLHSELNLSSLELGDSALYFCASSALGQGAYEQYFGPGTRLTVT.

This clone appeared once. The chain has TRBV5-1 and TRBJ2-7, with 11 positions matching TRBD2. This CDR3 has 17 residues. J gave up 7 bases and V 2 bases, and 14 bases lay outside the gene matches. Germline values: CDR1 SGHRS, CDR2 YFSETQ. CDR3 in amino acids: CASSLGTSGHPGGEQYF. Here the CDR3 DNA reads TGCGCCAGCAGCTTAGGGACTAGCGGCCACCCGGGGGGGGAGCAGTACTTC.

Only one count was recorded for this clone. J is TRBJ2-5 and V is TRBV11-2; tentative D call: TRBD1 (6 bases). CDR3 length: 13 residues. V was shortened by 6 bases and J by 5 bases, with 13 bases between the two germline ends. Germline CDR1 and CDR2: SGHAT and FQNNGV. The CDR3 coding sequence is TGTGCCAGCAGACGCAGGGGATCGGAGACCCAGTACTTC. It translates to CASRRRGSETQYF.

CDR3 sequence reads: CASSEGGVHPYEQYF. The CDR3 nucleotides are TGTGCCAGCAGTGAGGGGGGGGTTCACCCCTACGAGCAGTACTTC. The chain employs TRBV25-1 and TRBJ2-7, with TRBD2 identical over 7 bases. Germline V gene lookup returns CDR1 MGHDK and CDR2 SYGVNS. CDR3 length: 15 amino acids. Germline trimming cut 3 bases from V and 2 bases from J; bases unmatched to any gene: 7.

This chain connects TRBV19 to TRBJ2-7; D is perhaps TRBD2 (5 bases). The ends were cut back, 2 bases at V and 4 bases at J, with 9 bases in the middle. The CDR3 consists of 13 residues. In germline, CDR1 is LNHDA, CDR2 SQIVND (reference sequence). DNA of the CDR3: TGTGCCAGTAGTATATTGCGAGGGTACGAGCAGTACTTC. Translated, it gives CASSILRGYEQYF.

This chain joins TRBV6-5 and TRBJ1-4; 11 bases are shared with TRBD1. The CDR3 runs 14 residues. CDR1 and CDR2 (germline): MNHEY, SVGAGI. V trimming: 6 bases; J trimming: 8 bases; junction bases outside the gene matches: 5. DNA for the CDR3: TGTGCCAGCAGCCTGGACAGGGGGCAGGAAAAACTGTTTTTT. The encoded protein is CASSLDRGQEKLFF.

J is TRBJ1-1 and V is TRBV6-6; no reliable D call. The germline V gene has CDR1 MNHNY and CDR2 SVGAGI (reference sequence). V was clipped by 3 bases and J by 1 base, with 3 bases between them. The CDR3 spans 12 residues. Here the CDR3 DNA reads TGTGCCAGCAGTTATTGGAACACTGAAGCTTTCTTT. It is translated as CASSYWNTEAFF.

The chain carries TRBV7-3 and TRBJ2-7; D might be TRBD2 (5 bases). Looked up from germline, CDR1 is SGHTA and CDR2 is FQGTGA. The CDR3 covers 13 residues. Deletions cut 4 bases from V and 7 bases from J, with 14 bases between. The CDR3 coding sequence is TGTGCCAGCAGCTCCATATGGGGAGAAGAGCAGTACTTC. Its protein product is CASSSIWGEEQYF.

This clone was picked up one time. The V gene is TRBV27, the J gene TRBJ2-7; D may be TRBD1 (5 bases). The CDR3 is made up of 12 amino acids. Between the trimmed V and J ends, which lost 5 bases and 4 bases, there was a span of 9 bases. Germline V CDR1 and CDR2: MNHEY, SMNVEV (reference sequence). The CDR3 sequence: CASSKGPYEQYF. CDR3 DNA: TGTGCCAGCAGTAAGGGGCCTTACGAGCAGTACTTC.

V gene TRBV25-1 combines with J gene TRBJ1-2; D not certain. Germline CDR1 MGHDK, CDR2 SYGVNS. The CDR3 is 12 residues long. Trimming took off 1 base at V and 8 bases at J, with 8 bases between the two ends. The CDR3 reads CASSELVGGYTF. In DNA, the CDR3 is TGTGCCAGCAGTGAATTAGTCGGGGGCTACACCTTC.

The V and J genes are TRBV5-4 and TRBJ1-3; D possibly corresponds to TRBD1 (6 bases). Per the germline V gene, CDR1 is SGHNT and CDR2 is YYREEE (reference sequence). V shed 3 bases and J shed 7 bases, with 17 bases lying between them. The CDR3 runs to 15 residues. CDR3 nucleotides: TGTGCCAGCAGCTCGTTCGGGGGGGCACGGAACACCATATATTTT. Translated, it gives CASSSFGGARNTIYF.

The sample holds a few counts of this clone. The chain has TRBV6-6 and TRBJ2-1, with TRBD2 matching 7 bases. Per germline, CDR1 MNHNY and CDR2 SVGAGI (reference sequence). The ends lost 7 bases at V and 4 bases at J; junction bases unmatched: 13. The CDR3 runs to 16 residues. The CDR3 DNA reads TGTGCCAGCAAATTGGCGGGGGAAGGTCTTTACAATGAGCAGTTCTTC. It is translated as CASKLAGEGLYNEQFF.

The V gene is TRBV23-1, the J gene TRBJ2-7; D might be TRBD1 (6 bases). TRBV23-1 qualifies as an ORF whose function is uncertain. Deletions cut 7 bases from V and 4 bases from J, with 17 bases between. The CDR3 totals 14 residues. In nucleotides, the CDR3 is TGCGCCAGCAATAAAAGGGACAAAGGGTACGAGCAGTACTTC. Translated, it gives CASNKRDKGYEQYF.

Notes on this clone: No conserved phenylalanine or tryptophan is present at the end of the CDR3, so a read error is the likely explanation. It is unclear where the CDR3 begins or ends on the DNA, so no DNA is shown, and the CDR3 is as TCRdb lists it. This chain joins TRBV27 and TRBJ2-7. Germline CDR1 reads MNHEY; CDR2 reads SMNVEV (reference sequence). Counting both end residues, the CDR3 totals 10 amino acids. The CDR3 here is CASGSPATIY.

This chain uses TRBV19 with TRBJ2-7; maybe TRBD1 (5 bases). The V end was cut by 6 bases, the J end by 0 bases, with 12 bases between. The CDR3 loop spans 14 amino acids. Germline V gives CDR1 LNHDA, CDR2 SQIVND (reference sequence). CDR3 bases: TGTGCCAGTAGCCAGGGTCACCTCTCCTACGAGCAGTACTTC. This gives the protein CASSQGHLSYEQYF.

The gene calls are TRBV19 and TRBJ1-3, with 11 positions matching TRBD1. Germline trimming cut 5 bases from V and 4 bases from J; bases unmatched to any gene: 10. Germline assignment: CDR1 LNHDA and CDR2 SQIVND (reference sequence). The CDR3 has 17 residues. The CDR3 DNA is TGTGCCAGTAGTCTGGACAGGGGGCGCCGGGGAGGAAACACCATATATTTT. The encoded protein is CASSLDRGRRGGNTIYF.

This chain joins TRBV4-1 and TRBJ2-3; D uncertain. The CDR3 runs to 12 residues. The V end was cut by 4 bases, the J end by 6 bases, with 8 bases between. CDR1 MGHRA and CDR2 YSYEKL come from the germline V gene. In DNA form, the CDR3 reads TGCGCCAGCAGCCCGGGTTGGGATACGCAGTATTTT. This translates into CASSPGWDTQYF.

The V gene is TRBV5-1, the J gene TRBJ1-1; D is uncertain. The germline V gene encodes CDR1 SGHRS and CDR2 YFSETQ. This CDR3 contains 11 residues. Deletions cut 5 bases from V and 1 base from J, with 3 bases between. The CDR3 DNA sequence: TGCGCCAGCAGAGAGAACACTGAAGCTTTCTTT. As protein: CASRENTEAFF.

V usage is TRBV6-5 and J usage is TRBJ2-2, with 7 bases aligning to TRBD1. The V segment lost 0 bases and the J segment 4 bases; nucleotides outside the gene matches: 5. The CDR3 length is 16 residues. Looked up from germline, CDR1 is MNHEY and CDR2 is SVGAGI. CDR3 residues: CASSYSFPGGTGELFF. For the CDR3, the DNA is TGTGCCAGCAGTTACTCTTTTCCAGGGGGCACCGGGGAGCTGTTTTTT.

The count of this clone is one. The genes are TRBV29-1 and TRBJ2-2, with 9 bases that match TRBD1. Per germline, CDR1 SQVTM and CDR2 ANQGSEA. This CDR3 has 14 residues. The V segment lost 7 bases and the J segment 7 bases; nucleotides outside the gene matches: 10. CDR3: CSARDRVKGGELFF. CDR3 bases: TGCAGCGCGCGGGACAGGGTGAAGGGCGGGGAGCTGTTTTTT.

This clone is medium-sized within its sample. The V gene is TRBV4-2, the J gene TRBJ2-5; D might be TRBD2 (5 bases). The CDR3 sequence is 15 residues long. Looked up from germline, CDR1 is LGHNA and CDR2 is YNFKEQ. The V and J ends lost 3 bases and 0 bases respectively, with 11 bases between them. CDR3 protein: CASSHHQRNQETQYF. CDR3 DNA: TGTGCCAGCAGCCACCACCAGCGGAACCAAGAGACCCAGTACTTC.

V usage is TRBV18 and J usage is TRBJ1-2, with 8 bases identical to TRBD1. Germline CDR1 is KGHSH and CDR2 is LQKENI. The CDR3 has 13 amino acids. V gave up 3 bases and J gave up 5 bases; unmatched junction bases: 2. CDR3 loop: CASSPDREYGYTF. CDR3 DNA sequence: TGTGCCAGCTCACCGGACAGGGAATATGGCTACACCTTC. Complete variable domain (other parts from reference TRBV18 and TRBJ1-2): NAGVMQNPRHLVRRRGQEARLRCSPMKGHSHVYWYRQLPEEGLKFMVYLQKENIIDESGMPKERFSAEFPKEGPSILRIQQVVRGDSAAYFCASSPDREYGYTFGSGTRLTVV.

The chain recombines TRBV5-4 with TRBJ1-2; tentatively, D is TRBD1 (6 bases). V was clipped by 2 bases and J by 2 bases, with 10 bases between them. Germline V CDR1 and CDR2: SGHNT, YYREEE (reference sequence). This CDR3 comprises 14 residues. In DNA, the CDR3 is TGTGCCAGCAGCTTTGACAGGTTCAACTATGGCTACACCTTC. It encodes CASSFDRFNYGYTF.

V gene TRBV19 combines with J gene TRBJ2-7; D perhaps matches TRBD1 (5 bases). The CDR3 runs 14 residues. Germline CDR1 LNHDA, CDR2 SQIVND (reference sequence). V gave up 6 bases and J gave up 4 bases, with 16 bases separating them. The CDR3 sequence: CASRSAGSGYEQYF. CDR3 coding DNA: TGTGCCAGTAGATCGGCAGGGTCGGGTTACGAGCAGTACTTC.

The sample holds a few counts of this clone. The chain joins TRBV4-1 to TRBJ1-1; 9 nucleotides agree with TRBD1. The CDR3 is 14 amino acids. J was trimmed by 5 bases and V by 3 bases; bases with no gene match: 4. In germline, CDR1 is MGHRA, CDR2 YSYEKL. CDR3 sequence (DNA): TGCGCCAGCAGCCACAGGACAGGGGAAACTGAAGCTTTCTTT. The encoded protein is CASSHRTGETEAFF.